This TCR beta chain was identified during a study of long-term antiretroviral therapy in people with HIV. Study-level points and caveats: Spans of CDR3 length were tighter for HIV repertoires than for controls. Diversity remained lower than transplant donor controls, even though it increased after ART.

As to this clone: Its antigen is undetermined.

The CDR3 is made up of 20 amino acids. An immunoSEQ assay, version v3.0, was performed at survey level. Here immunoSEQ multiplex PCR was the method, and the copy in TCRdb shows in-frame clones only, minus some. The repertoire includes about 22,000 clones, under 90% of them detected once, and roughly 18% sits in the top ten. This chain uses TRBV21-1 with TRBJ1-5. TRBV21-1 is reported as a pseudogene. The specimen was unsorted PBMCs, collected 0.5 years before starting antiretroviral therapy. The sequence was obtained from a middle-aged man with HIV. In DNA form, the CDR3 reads TGTGCCAGCAGCAAAGGCCGATACTGCAACCCAATATCGAGCAATCAGCCCCAGCATTTT. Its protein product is CASSKGRYCNPISSNQPQHF.